A selection of T cell receptor beta chains follows, all from one sample in a study of identical twins. MiXCR was run by TCRdb on the 5' RACE reads, yielding one entry per CDR3 protein. The sample holds roughly 1,500,000 distinct CDR3 sequences, less than 40% seen once. The source material was cord blood. These TCRs come from a newborn girl in good health. CDR3s include the opening cysteine and the closing phenylalanine or tryptophan. A D gene is named only where the DNA matches it firmly. Clone size is shown for a subset of rows, as once, few, many or a class of expanded clone.

clone_size,d_call,v_call,j_call,cdr3_aa,cdr3_nt
-,TRBD1,TRBV28,TRBJ2-7,CASRPGTGSPYEQYF,TGTGCCAGCAGGCCCGGGACAGGCTCTCCCTACGAGCAGTACTTC
few,-,TRBV20-1,TRBJ2-7,CSATRDGSYEQYF,TGCAGTGCTACCCGGGACGGCTCCTACGAGCAGTACTTC
-,-,TRBV12-3/TRBV12-4,TRBJ2-5,CASSFLPTRGQETQYF,TGTGCCAGCAGTTTTTTGCCCACTCGGGGCCAAGAGACCCAGTACTTC
-,-,TRBV7-2,TRBJ2-3,CASSSLVSSTDTQYF,TGTGCCAGCAGCTCACTAGTCTCTAGCACAGATACGCAGTATTTT
many,TRBD1,TRBV29-1,TRBJ1-5,CSATGYQSAQHF,TGCAGCGCGACAGGGTACCAATCAGCCCAGCATTTT
few,TRBD1,TRBV29-1,TRBJ1-5,CSVAYRGGSNQPQHF,TGCAGCGTCGCCTACAGGGGGGGGAGCAATCAGCCCCAGCATTTT
-,-,TRBV2,TRBJ1-5,CASSRPAGGSNQPQHF,TGTGCCAGCAGTCGGCCGGCGGGGGGGAGCAATCAGCCCCAGCATTTT
-,-,TRBV29-1,TRBJ2-7,CSVETGPGRYEQYF,TGCAGCGTTGAGACAGGCCCCGGGCGCTACGAGCAGTACTTC
many,-,TRBV5-1,TRBJ2-1,CASSIGNEQFF,TGCGCCAGCAGCATAGGGAATGAGCAGTTCTTC
few,-,TRBV7-2,TRBJ2-7,CASSSRGPSSYEQYF,TGTGCCAGCAGCTCCCGTGGACCTTCATCCTACGAGCAGTACTTC
-,-,TRBV10-3,TRBJ2-1,CAISRGLAPSSYNEQFF,TGTGCCATCAGTAGGGGGCTAGCGCCCAGCTCCTACAATGAGCAGTTCTTC
few,TRBD2,TRBV20-1,TRBJ2-7,CSARDAQAGGLYAEQYF,TGCAGTGCTAGAGACGCGCAAGCGGGGGGGCTGTATGCTGAGCAGTACTTC
many,TRBD2,TRBV3-1,TRBJ2-1,CASRRLAGSSYNEQFF,TGTGCCAGCAGGAGACTAGCGGGTAGCTCCTACAATGAGCAGTTCTTC
few,-,TRBV7-7,TRBJ2-7,CASSSGLLGEQYF,TGTGCCAGCAGCTCCGGACTTCTGGGGGAGCAGTACTTC
-,-,TRBV9,TRBJ1-2,CASSVVSQIYGYTF,TGTGCCAGCAGCGTAGTTTCACAAATCTATGGCTACACCTTC
-,-,TRBV3-1,TRBJ2-2,CASSQGHNTGELFF,TGTGCCAGCAGCCAGGGACACAACACCGGGGAGCTGTTTTTT
-,-,TRBV4-2,TRBJ2-1,CASSQRLPGPSSYNEQFF,TGTGCCAGCAGCCAAAGGCTGCCGGGACCGAGCTCCTACAATGAGCAGTTCTTC
few,-,TRBV7-2,TRBJ2-1,CASSRRDTSFF,TGTGCCAGCAGCCGTCGGGACACCTCGTTCTTC
-,-,TRBV4-2,TRBJ2-7,CASSQGKGSGPYEQYF,TGTGCCAGCAGCCAAGGAAAGGGTAGCGGACCCTACGAGCAGTACTTC
few,TRBD2,TRBV20-1,TRBJ2-1,CSASSFGGARDNEQFF,TGCAGTGCTAGTTCTTTCGGGGGGGCCAGGGACAATGAGCAGTTCTTC
-,-,TRBV20-1,TRBJ2-3,CSVSGGPKDTQYF,TGCAGTGTATCGGGCGGGCCGAAAGATACGCAGTATTTT
-,TRBD2,TRBV3-1,TRBJ2-1,CASSQDRSSGANYNEQFF,TGTGCCAGCAGCCAAGATCGGTCTAGCGGGGCCAACTACAATGAGCAGTTCTTC
few,TRBD1,TRBV3-1,TRBJ2-7,CASSPRQGRTYEQYF,TGTGCCAGCAGCCCTAGACAGGGTAGGACCTACGAGCAGTACTTC
-,-,TRBV28,TRBJ2-1,CASSSAGGEAYNEQFF,TGTGCCAGCAGTTCGGCCGGGGGTGAAGCCTACAATGAGCAGTTCTTC
-,TRBD2,TRBV7-2,TRBJ2-5,CASSDWTSGYNEQYF,TGTGCCAGCAGCGATTGGACTAGCGGATACAATGAGCAGTACTTC
few,TRBD1,TRBV28,TRBJ1-2,CASSRGQALANYGYTF,TGTGCCAGCAGTCGCGGACAGGCCCTAGCTAACTATGGCTACACCTTC
-,TRBD1,TRBV20-1,TRBJ1-5,CSASGQGPNSNQPQHF,TGCAGTGCCTCCGGACAGGGGCCAAATAGCAATCAGCCCCAGCATTTT
few,TRBD2,TRBV5-1,TRBJ2-1,CASSPGTSGSTHNEQFF,TGCGCCAGCAGCCCGGGGACTAGCGGGAGCACCCACAATGAGCAGTTCTTC
-,TRBD1,TRBV5-1,TRBJ1-2,CASSRDRGELYDYGYTF,TGCGCCAGCAGCCGAGACAGGGGCGAGCTCTACGACTATGGCTACACCTTC
few,-,TRBV12-3/TRBV12-4,TRBJ1-2,CASSLGHQANYGYTF,TGTGCCAGCAGTTTGGGACATCAAGCTAACTATGGCTACACCTTC
-,-,TRBV7-9,TRBJ2-2,CASSLVSLRDGDTGELFF,TGTGCCAGCAGCTTAGTCTCTCTTCGGGACGGTGACACCGGGGAGCTGTTTTTT
-,-,TRBV7-2,TRBJ2-5,CASSLVGRGRAQYF,TGTGCCAGCAGCTTAGTCGGGCGGGGTAGGGCCCAGTACTTC
few,TRBD2,TRBV18,TRBJ2-1,CASSRLIGGALGEQFF,TGTGCCAGCTCACGTCTGATCGGGGGGGCCCTAGGGGAGCAGTTCTTC
few,TRBD1,TRBV5-5,TRBJ2-7,CASSLTGTGNEQYF,TGTGCCAGCAGCTTAACCGGGACAGGGAACGAGCAGTACTTC
few,-,TRBV4-1,TRBJ1-1,CASSQVQAHTEAFF,TGCGCCAGCAGCCAAGTACAGGCCCACACTGAAGCTTTCTTT
-,-,TRBV20-1,TRBJ2-4,CSARPAVKNIQYF,TGCAGTGCTAGGCCAGCGGTGAAAAACATTCAGTACTTC
-,TRBD1,TRBV24-1,TRBJ2-5,CATSDPPGQGNNEQYF,TGTGCCACCAGTGACCCGCCGGGACAGGGGAACAATGAGCAGTACTTC
few,TRBD2,TRBV28,TRBJ2-3,CASSLDFRRGGADTQYF,TGTGCCAGCAGTTTAGACTTTCGGCGGGGAGGGGCAGATACGCAGTATTTT
-,-,TRBV4-1,TRBJ1-5,CASSQVFSRNHPQHF,TGCGCCAGCAGCCAAGTTTTCAGCCGCAATCACCCCCAGCATTTT
-,TRBD1,TRBV20-1,TRBJ2-1,CSLNRDRGLSNEQFF,TGCAGTCTAAACCGGGACAGGGGGCTGAGCAATGAGCAGTTCTTC
-,-,TRBV6-5,TRBJ2-7,CASSSTRRAYEQYF,TGTGCCAGCAGTTCGACCAGGCGGGCCTACGAGCAGTACTTC
-,-,TRBV27,TRBJ1-1,CASSLKANMNTEAFF,TGTGCCAGCAGTTTAAAGGCCAACATGAACACTGAAGCTTTCTTT
-,TRBD2,TRBV6-1,TRBJ2-4,CASSAKASGRNIQYF,TGTGCCAGCAGTGCGAAGGCTAGCGGGAGAAACATTCAGTACTTC
-,TRBD1,TRBV10-3,TRBJ2-5,CAISGQGRREQYF,TGTGCCATCAGCGGACAGGGCCGTAGGGAGCAGTACTTC
-,-,TRBV10-3,TRBJ1-1,CAISEWGGTDTEAFF,TGTGCCATCAGTGAGTGGGGGGGAACCGACACTGAAGCTTTCTTT